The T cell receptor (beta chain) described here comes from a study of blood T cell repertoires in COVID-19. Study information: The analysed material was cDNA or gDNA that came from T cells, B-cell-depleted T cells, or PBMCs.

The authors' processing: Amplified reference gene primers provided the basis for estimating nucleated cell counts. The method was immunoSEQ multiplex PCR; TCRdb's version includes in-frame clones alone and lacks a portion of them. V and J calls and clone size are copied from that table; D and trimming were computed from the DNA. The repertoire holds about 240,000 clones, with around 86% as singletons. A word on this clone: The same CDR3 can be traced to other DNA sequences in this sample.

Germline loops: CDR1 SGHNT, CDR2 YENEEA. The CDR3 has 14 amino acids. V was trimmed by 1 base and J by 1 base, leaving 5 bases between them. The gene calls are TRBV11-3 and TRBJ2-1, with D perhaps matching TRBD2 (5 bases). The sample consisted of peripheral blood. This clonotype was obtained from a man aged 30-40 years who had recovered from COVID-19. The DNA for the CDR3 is TGTGCCAGCAGCTTAGCGGGGTCCTACAATGAGCAGTTCTTC. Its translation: CASSLAGSYNEQFF. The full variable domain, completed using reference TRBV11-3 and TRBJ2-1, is EAGVVQSPRYKIIEKKQPVAFWCNPISGHNTLYWYLQNLGQGPELLIRYENEEAVDDSQLPKDRFSAERLKGVDSTLKIQPAELGDSAVYLCASSLAGSYNEQFFGPGTRLTVL.